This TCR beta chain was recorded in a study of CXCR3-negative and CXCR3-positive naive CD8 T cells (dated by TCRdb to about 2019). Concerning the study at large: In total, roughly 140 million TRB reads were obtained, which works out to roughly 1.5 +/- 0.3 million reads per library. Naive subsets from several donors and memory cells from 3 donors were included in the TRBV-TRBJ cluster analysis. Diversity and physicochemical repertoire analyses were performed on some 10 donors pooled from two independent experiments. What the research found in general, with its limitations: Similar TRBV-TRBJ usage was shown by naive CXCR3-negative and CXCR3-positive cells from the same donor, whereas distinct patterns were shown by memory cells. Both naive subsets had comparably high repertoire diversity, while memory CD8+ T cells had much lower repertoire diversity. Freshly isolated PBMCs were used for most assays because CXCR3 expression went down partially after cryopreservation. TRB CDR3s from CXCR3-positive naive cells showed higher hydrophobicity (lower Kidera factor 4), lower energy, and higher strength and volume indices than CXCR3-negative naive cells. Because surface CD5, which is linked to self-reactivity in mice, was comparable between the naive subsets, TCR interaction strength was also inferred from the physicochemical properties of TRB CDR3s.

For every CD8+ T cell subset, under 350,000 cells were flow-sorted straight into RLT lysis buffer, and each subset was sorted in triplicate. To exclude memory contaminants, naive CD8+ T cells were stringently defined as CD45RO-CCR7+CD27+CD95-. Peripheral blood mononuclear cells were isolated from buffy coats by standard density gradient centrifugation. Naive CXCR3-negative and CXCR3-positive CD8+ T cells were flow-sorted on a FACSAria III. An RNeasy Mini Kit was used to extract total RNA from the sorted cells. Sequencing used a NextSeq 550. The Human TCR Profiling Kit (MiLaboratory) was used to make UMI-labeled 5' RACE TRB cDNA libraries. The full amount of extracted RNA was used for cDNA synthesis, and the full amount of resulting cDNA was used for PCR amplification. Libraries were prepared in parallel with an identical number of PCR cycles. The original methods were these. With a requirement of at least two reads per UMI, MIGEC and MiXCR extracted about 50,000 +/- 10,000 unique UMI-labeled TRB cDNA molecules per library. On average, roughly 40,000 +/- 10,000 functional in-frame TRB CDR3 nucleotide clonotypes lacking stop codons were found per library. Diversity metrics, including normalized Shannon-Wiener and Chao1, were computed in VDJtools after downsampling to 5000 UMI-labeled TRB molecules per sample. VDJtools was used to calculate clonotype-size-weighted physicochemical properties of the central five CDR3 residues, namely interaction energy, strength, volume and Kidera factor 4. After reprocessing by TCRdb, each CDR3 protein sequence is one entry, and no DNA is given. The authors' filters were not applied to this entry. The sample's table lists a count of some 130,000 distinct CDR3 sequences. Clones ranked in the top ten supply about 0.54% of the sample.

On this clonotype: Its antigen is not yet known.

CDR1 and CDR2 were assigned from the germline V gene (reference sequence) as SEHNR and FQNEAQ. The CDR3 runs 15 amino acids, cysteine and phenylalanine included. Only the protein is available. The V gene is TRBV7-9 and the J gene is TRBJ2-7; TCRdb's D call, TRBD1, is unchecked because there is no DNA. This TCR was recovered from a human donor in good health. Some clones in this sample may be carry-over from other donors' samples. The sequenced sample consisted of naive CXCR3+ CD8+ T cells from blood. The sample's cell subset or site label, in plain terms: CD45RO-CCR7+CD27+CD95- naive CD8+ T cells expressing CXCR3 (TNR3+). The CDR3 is CASSLEGTAPYEQYF.